This T cell receptor beta chain was observed in a study of cytomegalovirus exposure and HLA in healthy donors. Turning to this clone: No antigen is known for it.

Germline assignment: CDR1 SEHNR and CDR2 FQNEAQ (reference sequence). V was cut by 0 bases and J by 0 bases, with 6 bases left in between. This CDR3 has 14 residues. The study ran its PCR with 60 Vbeta and 13 Jbeta primers. Repertoires were generated with immunoSEQ multiplex PCR, while TCRdb's copy carries only in-frame clones and drops some. The sample gives about 82,000 clones, around 10% of which show up once; around 24% is in the top ten. Broader study findings: Later work found that TCR association rates differed between HLA loci; DRB1 had the most and HLA-C the fewest. Sequences of the TCR beta chain were said to predict the HLA-A and HLA-B alleles of most subjects accurately. Links to common viral pathogens appeared, in a later analysis, for several of the most significant clusters. In vitro data verified three CMV-associated chains as specific for CMV antigens.

This chain connects TRBV7-9 to TRBJ2-7; D gene unclear. Material: PBMCs. The sequence derives from a man aged 55-75 years in good health and CMV-seropositive. The CDR3 region has the DNA TGTGCCAGCAGCTTAGCGCGTAGCTCCTACGAGCAGTACTTC. Protein: CASSLARSSYEQYF.